A selection of T cell receptor beta chains follows, all from one sample in a study of T cell changes during pregnancy in multiple sclerosis. The table came from immunoSEQ multiplex PCR; TCRdb's copy has only in-frame clones and leaves some out. The sample shows some 38,000 clones, 88% of them seen only once. The source material was CD8+ T cells from peripheral blood mononuclear cells, sampled in the third trimester of pregnancy. All receptors derive from a female donor with multiple sclerosis, enrolled in a pregnancy study. Both conserved end residues are part of each CDR3. A D gene is named only where the DNA matches it firmly. The size entry is marked missing in some rows and otherwise reads once, few, many or a size class.

TRBJ2-7,TRBD2,NA,TRBV9,TGTGCCAGCAGCGTAGGGACTAGCGCAACCTACGAGCAGTACTTC,CASSVGTSATYEQYF
TRBJ1-1,NA,NA,TRBV13,TGTGCCAGCAGCTCTCAGGGAACTGAAGCTTTCTTT,CASSSQGTEAFF
TRBJ2-7,NA,NA,TRBV27,TGTGCCAGCGGCGTAGGGGGGGCGCGGGACGAGCAGTACTTC,CASGVGGARDEQYF
TRBJ2-6,NA,NA,TRBV4-3,TGCGCCAGCAGCCTCTGGGTGGCGGGGAGCTCTGGGGCCAACGTCCTGACTTTC,CASSLWVAGSSGANVLTF
TRBJ2-7,TRBD1,NA,TRBV11-2,TGTGCCAGCAGCCCAGGGACAGCCTACGAGCAGTACTTC,CASSPGTAYEQYF
TRBJ1-2,NA,NA,TRBV28,TGTGCCAGCAGTTTCTCCCCTCTTGGACAGATAAAAGATGGCTACACCTTC,CASSFSPLGQIKDGYTF
TRBJ2-3,TRBD2,NA,TRBV9,TGTGCCAGCAGCGTCCTCCCGGGGGGGCCAAGCACAGATACGCAGTATTTT,CASSVLPGGPSTDTQYF
TRBJ2-3,TRBD1,NA,TRBV9,TGTGCCAGCAGCCGACAGGGGGGAGCAGATACGCAGTATTTT,CASSRQGGADTQYF
TRBJ2-7,TRBD1,NA,TRBV6-5,TGTGCCAGCAGTTACTTGGGACAGGAGGAATACGAGCAGTACTTC,CASSYLGQEEYEQYF
TRBJ1-3,NA,NA,TRBV13,TGTGCCAGCAGCGAGAACACGGGGATTTCGAATCGAAACACCATATATTTT,CASSENTGISNRNTIYF
TRBJ2-7,NA,few,TRBV9,TGTGCCAGCAGCTCCGGAGCGTCGGCTATCTACGAGCAGTACTTC,CASSSGASAIYEQYF
TRBJ2-1,TRBD1,NA,TRBV29-1,TGCAGCGTCGTCGACCTAGGGGGACAGGTCTACAATGAGCAGTTCTTC,CSVVDLGGQVYNEQFF
TRBJ1-2,TRBD1,NA,TRBV2,TGTGCCGGCGAGGAACAGGGGCTCATCCGCTATGGCTACACCTTC,CAGEEQGLIRYGYTF
TRBJ1-1,NA,NA,TRBV27,TGTGCCAGCAGAACACTGGGGAGGGGAGTAGGCACTGAAGCTTTCTTT,CASRTLGRGVGTEAFF
TRBJ1-5,TRBD1,NA,TRBV19,TGTGCCAGTAGTATAAGGGACAGGAATCAGCCCCAGCATTTT,CASSIRDRNQPQHF
TRBJ2-7,NA,NA,TRBV5-4,TGTGCCAGCAGCTCAGGGGAATACTACTACGAGCAGTACTTC,CASSSGEYYYEQYF
TRBJ1-1,NA,NA,TRBV7-8,TGTGCCAGCAGCTTAATCGGCTCGGGGGGGGGCGCGGTCAGGGCCACTGAAGCTTTCTTT,CASSLIGSGGGAVRATEAFF
TRBJ2-1,NA,NA,TRBV27,TGTGCCAGCAGTTTTGGACCAGGGAAAAGCTCCTACAATGAGCAGTTCTTC,CASSFGPGKSSYNEQFF
TRBJ1-2,NA,NA,TRBV13,TGTGCCAGCAGCTTAGTTCAGGGTTTGTATGGCTACACCTTC,CASSLVQGLYGYTF
TRBJ2-5,TRBD2,NA,TRBV5-4,TGTGCCAGCAGCTACCTAGCGGGGGCGCAAGAGACCCAGTACTTC,CASSYLAGAQETQYF
TRBJ2-3,NA,NA,TRBV11-2,TGTGCCAGCAGCTTAGTGGGGCAGGGAGGAAACACAGATACGCAGTATTTT,CASSLVGQGGNTDTQYF
TRBJ2-7,TRBD2,NA,TRBV6-4,TGTGCCAGCAGTGACTCGACTAGCGGGGGGGCCGAGCAGTACTTC,CASSDSTSGGAEQYF
TRBJ1-1,TRBD1,NA,TRBV9,TGTGCCAGCAGCGTGGGACAGGGGTACCGGGACACTGAAGCTTTCTTT,CASSVGQGYRDTEAFF
TRBJ1-1,TRBD1,few,TRBV19,TGTGCCAGTATTGCTCGGGACAGTTCGATGCCACGCACTGAAGCTTTCTTT,CASIARDSSMPRTEAFF
TRBJ2-2,TRBD2,NA,TRBV6-4,TGTGCCAGCAGTCCAGGGACTAGCGGAGATAACACCGGGGAGCTGTTTTTT,CASSPGTSGDNTGELFF
TRBJ2-1,NA,NA,TRBV21-1,TGTGCCAGCAGCAAAGGGGCTAGCGGGGGGGCTGACAATGAGCAGTTCTTC,CASSKGASGGADNEQFF